These T cell receptor beta chains were read from a single sample in a study of cytomegalovirus exposure and HLA in healthy donors. The data were produced by immunoSEQ multiplex PCR, yet TCRdb's version contains in-frame clones alone and is incomplete. The table includes 180,000 or so clones, 75% to 85% detected once. Source material: PBMCs. Every receptor here comes from a woman in her fifties or sixties in good health and CMV-seronegative. Both conserved end residues are part of each CDR3. Fields, in order: J gene, D gene, clone size, V gene, CDR3 DNA, CDR3 protein. The D gene is left open where the match is weak. Rows may omit the clone size; those that give it use once, few, many or a size class.

TRBJ2-7	TRBD2	-	TRBV6-1	TGTGCCAGCAGTCCCCTGGGGGGGGACTCCTACGAGCAGTACTTC	CASSPLGGDSYEQYF
TRBJ2-1	-	-	TRBV7-9	TGTGCCAGCAGCACCCGACAGACCCGTCCTACCCATGAGCAGTTCTTC	CASSTRQTRPTHEQFF
TRBJ1-2	-	-	TRBV2	TGTGCCAGCGCTCAGGGGAACGGTGGCTACACCTTC	CASAQGNGGYTF
TRBJ1-1	-	-	TRBV10-2	TGCGCCAGCAGTGAGTCGGCCGGGAATCGAGTAGCTTTCTTT	CASSESAGNRVAFF
TRBJ1-4	-	-	TRBV4-3	TGCGCCAGCGGGCGGGGGTTTGGTGAAAAACTGTTTTTT	CASGRGFGEKLFF
TRBJ2-1	TRBD1	-	TRBV4-1	TGCGCCAGCAGCCATATTGGCCGGACAGGGGGGAATGAGCAGTTCTTC	CASSHIGRTGGNEQFF
TRBJ2-7	-	-	TRBV18	TGTGCCAGCTCACCAGACAGGACCTACGAGCAGTACTTC	CASSPDRTYEQYF
TRBJ2-7	TRBD1	-	TRBV13	TGTGCCAGCAGCGTACATACGGGACAGGGATCCTACGAGCAGTACTTC	CASSVHTGQGSYEQYF
TRBJ1-3	-	-	TRBV14	TGTGCCAGCAGAATCTACGCCGGAAACACCATATATTTT	CASRIYAGNTIYF
TRBJ2-5	-	-	TRBV4-3	TGCGCCAGCAGCCCTATTCCAGGGCAAGAGACCCAGTACTTC	CASSPIPGQETQYF
TRBJ1-2	TRBD1	-	TRBV5-4	TGTGCCAGCAGCTCACGGGACAGATACTATGGCTACACCTTC	CASSSRDRYYGYTF
TRBJ2-2	TRBD1	once	TRBV19	TGTGCCAGTACCCAAAAGAGGGACAGCCTATCCACCGGGGAGCTGTTTTTT	CASTQKRDSLSTGELFF
TRBJ1-5	TRBD1	-	TRBV2	TGTGCCAGCAGTGGGGGAGCAGGGGGCATTCAGCCCCAGCATTTT	CASSGGAGGIQPQHF
TRBJ1-1	TRBD1	-	TRBV7-6	TGTGCCAGCAGCGGGGGGGACAGGTTGCGAGCTGAAGCTTTCTTT	CASSGGDRLRAEAFF
TRBJ1-2	TRBD1	-	TRBV28	TGTGCCAGCCTCGGACAGGGGGCGCCTTTCGCCGGCTACACCTTC	CASLGQGAPFAGYTF
TRBJ1-2	-	-	TRBV14	TGTGCCAGCAGCCAAAGGGCAGGGGCGAATAACTATGGCTACACCTTC	CASSQRAGANNYGYTF
TRBJ2-7	TRBD1	-	TRBV4-1	TGCGCCAGCAGCCATCCGGGACAGAGTTCCCACGAGCAGTACTTC	CASSHPGQSSHEQYF
TRBJ2-2	TRBD2	-	TRBV6-5	TGTGCCAGCAGTGGGAGGGCGCGGACCGGGGAGCTGTTTTTT	CASSGRARTGELFF
TRBJ2-7	TRBD2	-	TRBV6-5	TGTGCCAGCAGTTGGGAGGGTAGCGGGAGGTACGAGCAGTACTTC	CASSWEGSGRYEQYF
TRBJ2-7	TRBD2	-	TRBV5-1	TGCGCCAGCACTTCCGGGACTAGCGGGGTCCCCTACGAGCAGTACTTC	CASTSGTSGVPYEQYF
TRBJ1-4	-	-	TRBV28	TGTGCCAGCAACCGGAGGGAAGGAGGAAATGAAAAACTGTTTTTT	CASNRREGGNEKLFF
TRBJ1-1	-	-	TRBV6-1	TGTGCCAGCAGTGAAAGCGGCTTTCGGGGGGCTTTCTTT	CASSESGFRGAFF
TRBJ1-1	-	-	TRBV29-1	TGCAGCGTTGCCCGGGTGGGGAACACTGAAGCTTTCTTT	CSVARVGNTEAFF
TRBJ2-7	TRBD2	-	TRBV5-6	TGTGCCAGCAGCCGGGGGGTAGCGGGAGGGTATGAGCAGTACTTC	CASSRGVAGGYEQYF
TRBJ2-7	-	-	TRBV19	TGTGCCAGTCGCCTAGCGCCCATGGGGGAGCAGTACTTC	CASRLAPMGEQYF
TRBJ1-1	-	-	TRBV30	TGTGCCGTGCATTTACAGAACACTGAAGCTTTCTTT	CAVHLQNTEAFF
TRBJ1-1	-	few	TRBV7-9	TGTTCCAGCAGCTCTAGGGCGACAGGTACGAACACTGAAGCTTTCTTT	CSSSSRATGTNTEAFF
TRBJ2-1	TRBD2	-	TRBV7-9	TGTGCCAGCACCCTCGGGGGTCTAGCGGGAGGGGACAATGAGCAGTTCTTC	CASTLGGLAGGDNEQFF
TRBJ2-5	-	-	TRBV6-5	TGTGCCAGCAGTACAGGGAGTTGGGAGACCCAGTACTTC	CASSTGSWETQYF
TRBJ2-7	-	-	TRBV7-2	TGTGCCAGCAGCGCTCTTATTTACCCTCGGTTGTACTTC	CASSALIYPRLYF
TRBJ2-6	TRBD1	-	TRBV5-1	TGCGCCAGCAGCTTGCTGACAGGGTCCCTCTCTGGGGCCAACGTCCTGACTTTC	CASSLLTGSLSGANVLTF
TRBJ1-2	-	-	TRBV6-5	TGTGCCAGCAGTAGGGGCACAGTTGGCTACACCTTC	CASSRGTVGYTF
TRBJ1-6	-	-	TRBV27	TGTGCCAGCAGTCTCCAGGTGCGGACAGATGGATCCTATAATTCCCCCCTCCACTTT	CASSLQVRTDGSYNSPLHF
TRBJ2-5	TRBD2	-	TRBV5-1	TGCGCCAGCAGCCCCCGACTAGCGACGGAGACCCAGTACTTC	CASSPRLATETQYF
TRBJ1-3	-	-	TRBV28	TGTGCCAGCACCTCTATGGGCACGTCCAACTCTGGAAACACCATATATTTT	CASTSMGTSNSGNTIYF
TRBJ2-5	TRBD1	-	TRBV9	TGTGCCAGCAGCGTAAGGACAGGGAACCAAGAGACCCAGTACTTC	CASSVRTGNQETQYF
TRBJ1-2	TRBD1	-	TRBV5-1	TGCGCCAGCAGCTTGGCCCAGGGGGCGGTAGGCTACACCTTC	CASSLAQGAVGYTF
TRBJ2-7	-	few	TRBV18	TGTGCCAGCTCACCACCGCGCGGGGCGAGTGAGCAGTACTTC	CASSPPRGASEQYF
TRBJ1-3	-	-	TRBV7-2	TGTGCCAGCAGCTTAGGAAGGGGTGGAAACACCATATATTTT	CASSLGRGGNTIYF
TRBJ2-6	-	medium-sized	TRBV4-3	TGCGCCAGCAGCCGTGACAGTAACTCTGGGGCCAACGTCCTGACTTTC	CASSRDSNSGANVLTF
TRBJ1-1	TRBD1	-	TRBV7-2	TGTGCCAGCAGCTTAGGGCAGGGGGCCCCGAACACTGAAGCTTTCTTT	CASSLGQGAPNTEAFF
TRBJ1-1	TRBD1	-	TRBV20-1	TGCAGTGCCATTAGGGGGCAAGCTTTCTTT	CSAIRGQAFF
TRBJ2-3	-	once	TRBV5-1	TGCGCCAGCAGCCCCGGGATAGCTAAGGCCACAGATACGCAGTATTTT	CASSPGIAKATDTQYF
TRBJ1-4	TRBD1	-	TRBV7-6	TGTGCCAGCAGCTTATTAGGGACAGGGGCAACTAATGAAAAACTGTTTTTT	CASSLLGTGATNEKLFF
TRBJ2-5	-	-	TRBV7-9	TGTGCCAGCAGCCAGGCAGAGACCCAGTACTTC	CASSQAETQYF
TRBJ1-6	-	-	TRBV11-3	TGTGCCAGCAGCTTCGAGGGCTCCTCACCCCTCCACTTT	CASSFEGSSPLHF
TRBJ2-1	TRBD1	-	TRBV9	TGTGCCAGCAGCACGGGACAGGGGGCGAGGAATGAGCAGTTCTTC	CASSTGQGARNEQFF
TRBJ2-2	TRBD1	-	TRBV10-3	TGTGCCATCGCCCCGGGACAGGGTTTTGGGGAGCTGTTTTTT	CAIAPGQGFGELFF
TRBJ1-1	TRBD1	-	TRBV29-1	TGCAGCGTTCAGGGACAGGGCGTGACTGAAGCTTTCTTT	CSVQGQGVTEAFF
TRBJ2-7	TRBD2	-	TRBV2	TGTGCCAGCACCTATAGCGGGGAATTGAGGGAGCAGTACTTC	CASTYSGELREQYF
TRBJ2-7	-	-	TRBV11-2	TGTGCCAGCAGTTACATGACTAGCTCCTACGAGCAGTACTTC	CASSYMTSSYEQYF
TRBJ2-2	-	-	TRBV29-1	TGCAGCGTCCTGGGACTGGCGAACACCGGGGAGCTGTTTTTT	CSVLGLANTGELFF
TRBJ2-3	-	-	TRBV5-1	TGCGCCAGCAGTTCGGGTCGTACAGATACGCAGTATTTT	CASSSGRTDTQYF